The 15 T cell receptor beta chains given below trace back to one sample, sequenced in a study of T cells in Graves' hyperthyroidism and ophthalmopathy. From RNA transcripts, TCR beta CDR3 regions were amplified. With the HTBI primer set, the TCR CDR3 went through a first round of RT-PCR. MiXCR, run by TCRdb on the multiplex PCR reads, gives a single entry per CDR3 protein. The sample has about 300,000 distinct CDR3 sequences, roughly 15% seen once. The sample was blood. The receptors were gathered from a young man with Graves' hyperthyroidism.

This clonotype came up many times. The chain uses TRBV20-1 and TRBJ2-3, with 8 bases matching TRBD1. Germline V gene data show CDR1 as DFQATT and CDR2 as SNEGSKA (reference sequence). The trim removed 2 bases at V and 0 bases at J, leaving 1 base unmatched. The CDR3 has 14 residues. The chain's CDR3 is CSARRDRSTDTQYF. The CDR3 DNA reads TGCAGTGCTAGACGGGACAGGAGCACAGATACGCAGTATTTT.

V and J are TRBV5-4 and TRBJ2-7; 14 nucleotides agree with TRBD2. The CDR3 loop spans 16 amino acids. Trimming at V came to 4 bases and at J to 0 bases, leaving 3 bases not matched to a gene. CDR1 is SGHNT, CDR2 YYREEE, per germline (reference sequence). CDR3 nucleotide sequence: TGTGCCAGCAGCCGAGGGACTAGCGGGAGCTCCTACGAGCAGTACTTC. Protein product: CASSRGTSGSSYEQYF. Drawing the rest from reference TRBV5-4 and TRBJ2-7, the complete variable domain is ETGVTQSPTHLIKTRGQQVTLRCSSQSGHNTVSWYQQALGQGPQFIFQYYREEENGRGNFPPRFSGLQFPNYSSELNVNALELDDSALYLCASSRGTSGSSYEQYFGPGTRLTVT.

Note on this clonotype: A clone one base away is much larger, so this may be a read error. The chain combines TRBV5-1 with TRBJ2-5; tentative D call: TRBD2 (6 bases). The DNA end is more similar to TRBJ2-1, so the J call may be wrong. CDR3 length: 14 residues. Germline V CDR1 and CDR2: SGHRS, YFSETQ. The CDR3 reads CASSLGTTFETQFF. For the CDR3, the DNA is TGCGCCAGCAGCTTGGGGACTACGTTTGAGACCCAGTTCTTC.

This clonotype has a count of ten or more. The chain links TRBV20-1 to TRBJ2-7, with D possibly TRBD1 on 6 matching bases. Deletions cut 4 bases from V and 7 bases from J, with 17 bases between. CDR1 is DFQATT, CDR2 SNEGSKA, per germline (reference sequence). This CDR3 spans 13 amino acids. The CDR3 DNA reads TGCAGTGCTAAGCCAAGGGGGTGGGAGGAGCAGTACTTC. As protein: CSAKPRGWEEQYF.

This clonotype was seen only a few times. J is TRBJ2-7 and V is TRBV6-2 or TRBV6-3; D unresolved. CDR1 is MNHEY, CDR2 SVGEGT, per germline. Trimming stripped 2 bases from V and 2 bases from J, with 7 bases between. The CDR3 has 13 amino acids. The CDR3 sequence: CASSYGVAYEQYF. The CDR3 DNA sequence: TGTGCCAGCAGTTACGGCGTAGCCTACGAGCAGTACTTC.

Comment on this clonotype: A single base separates this from a much larger clone, so it may be a read error. The chain has TRBV7-9 and TRBJ2-5, with 7 bases aligning to TRBD2. The length of the CDR3 is 17 residues. Germline V gives CDR1 SEHNR, CDR2 FQNEAQ (reference sequence). The CDR3 sequence is CASSPLRGRGGKETQCF. The CDR3 nucleotides read TGTGCCAGCAGCCCTCTGCGGGGGAGAGGAGGGAAAGAGACCCAGTGCTTC.

This clonotype was detected many times. J is TRBJ2-2 and V is TRBV28; D is uncertain. V lost 3 bases, J lost 1 base, and 3 bases lay in between. Germline CDR1 MDHEN, CDR2 SYDVKM. The CDR3 length is 13 residues. The CDR3 spells CASSFLNTGELFF. Written as DNA, the CDR3 is TGTGCCAGCAGTTTCCTGAACACCGGGGAGCTGTTTTTT.

This clonotype has ten or more counts. The chain is built from TRBV18 and TRBJ1-1; D is unclear. Germline-derived CDR1 and CDR2 are KGHSH and LQKENI. Trimming cost V 5 bases and J 0 bases, with 4 bases left between them. The CDR3 covers 12 residues. The CDR3 nucleotides are TGTGCCAGCTCAGACATGAACACTGAAGCTTTCTTT. This codes for CASSDMNTEAFF.

At least ten counts were recorded for this clonotype. The chain combines TRBV28 with TRBJ2-2, with 10 bases aligning to TRBD2. CDR1 and CDR2 (germline): MDHEN, SYDVKM. CDR3 size: 15 residues. With V trimmed by 2 bases and J by 5 bases, 2 bases remained unmatched. CDR3 DNA: TGTGCCAGCAGTTTAGTAGCGGGAGGTACCGGGGAGCTGTTTTTT. This encodes CASSLVAGGTGELFF. The full variable domain, rest sourced from reference TRBV28 and TRBJ2-2, is DVKVTQSSRYLVKRTGEKVFLECVQDMDHENMFWYRQDPGLGLRLIYFSYDVKMKEKGDIPEGYSVSREKKERFSLILESASTNQTSMYLCASSLVAGGTGELFFGEGSRLTVL.

This clonotype was counted ten times or more. The V gene is TRBV7-2, the J gene TRBJ2-7; no clear D gene. V was cut by 3 bases and J by 2 bases, with 5 bases left in between. Germline V gene sequence: CDR1 SGHTA, CDR2 FQGNSA. CDR3 size: 12 residues. The CDR3 sequence is CASSFSTYEQYF. CDR3 coding DNA: TGTGCCAGCAGCTTTAGTACCTACGAGCAGTACTTC.

This clonotype appeared a few times. J is TRBJ1-1 and V is TRBV4-1; a weak D match, TRBD1 (5 bases). This CDR3 is built from 17 residues. Looked up from germline, CDR1 is MGHRA and CDR2 is YSYEKL. Trimming took off 4 bases at V and 1 base at J, with 19 bases between the two ends. This CDR3 reads CASSRRDLISPNTEAFF. The DNA for the CDR3 is TGCGCCAGCAGCCGCAGGGACCTCATCTCACCGAACACTGAAGCTTTCTTT.

The chain has TRBV4-1 and TRBJ2-7, with D possibly being TRBD2 (5 bases). There are 15 residues in the CDR3. Trimming removed 6 bases from V and 7 bases from J, with 22 bases in between. Germline V gene lookup returns CDR1 MGHRA and CDR2 YSYEKL. DNA for the CDR3: TGCGCCAGCAGGTCCGGGCCCCTCGGGGTGAGGGAGCAGTACTTC. It codes for CASRSGPLGVREQYF.

This clonotype has at least ten counts. The chain recombines TRBV3-1 with TRBJ1-1; possible D gene TRBD1, 6 bases. From germline, CDR1 is LGHDT and CDR2 YNNKEL (reference sequence). V lost 4 bases, J lost 6 bases, and 12 bases lay in between. The CDR3 consists of 13 residues. CDR3 sequence: CASSRDILAEAFF. The CDR3 DNA sequence: TGTGCCAGCAGCCGGGACATCTTGGCTGAAGCTTTCTTT.

The gene calls are TRBV19 and TRBJ1-5; TRBD1 agrees at 9 bases. V trimming: 6 bases; J trimming: 0 bases; junction bases outside the gene matches: 3. The CDR3 is made up of 15 amino acids. The germline CDR1 and CDR2 sequences are LNHDA and SQIVND (reference sequence). CDR3 nucleotide sequence: TGTGCCAGTAGAGACAGGGGGTATAGCAATCAGCCCCAGCATTTT. It yields the protein CASRDRGYSNQPQHF.

This sequence joins TRBV9 and TRBJ2-1; D uncertain. CDR3 size: 11 residues. Germline CDR1 is SGDLS and CDR2 is YYNGEE. V was pared by 4 bases and J by 8 bases, with 7 bases between. CDR3 coding DNA: TGTGCCAGCAGCCACGCGGATGAGCAGTTCTTC. Its protein is CASSHADEQFF.